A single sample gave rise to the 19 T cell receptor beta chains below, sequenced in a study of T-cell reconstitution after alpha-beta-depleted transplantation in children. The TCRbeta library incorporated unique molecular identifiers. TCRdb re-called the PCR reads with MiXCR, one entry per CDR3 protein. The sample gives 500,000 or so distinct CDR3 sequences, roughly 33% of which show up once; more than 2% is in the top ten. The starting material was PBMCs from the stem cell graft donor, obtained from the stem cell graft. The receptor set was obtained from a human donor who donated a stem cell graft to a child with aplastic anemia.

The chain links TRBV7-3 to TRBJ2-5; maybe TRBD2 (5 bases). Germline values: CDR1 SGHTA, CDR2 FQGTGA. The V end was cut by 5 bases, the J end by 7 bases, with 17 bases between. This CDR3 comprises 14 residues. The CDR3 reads CASSPIAAGGTQYF. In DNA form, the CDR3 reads TGTGCCAGCAGCCCCATTGCGGCGGGTGGGACCCAGTACTTC.

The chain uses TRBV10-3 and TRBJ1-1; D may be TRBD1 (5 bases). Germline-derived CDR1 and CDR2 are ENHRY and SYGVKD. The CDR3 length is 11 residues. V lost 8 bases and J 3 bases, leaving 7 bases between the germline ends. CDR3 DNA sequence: TGTGCCATCCAGGGCGACACTGAAGCTTTCTTT. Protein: CAIQGDTEAFF.

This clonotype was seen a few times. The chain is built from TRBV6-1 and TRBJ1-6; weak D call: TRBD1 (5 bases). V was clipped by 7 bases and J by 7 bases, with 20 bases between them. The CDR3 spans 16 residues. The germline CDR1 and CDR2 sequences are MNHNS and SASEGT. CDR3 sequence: CASTVGPSVENSPLHF. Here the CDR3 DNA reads TGTGCCAGCACAGTGGGACCGAGCGTGGAGAATTCACCCCTCCACTTT.

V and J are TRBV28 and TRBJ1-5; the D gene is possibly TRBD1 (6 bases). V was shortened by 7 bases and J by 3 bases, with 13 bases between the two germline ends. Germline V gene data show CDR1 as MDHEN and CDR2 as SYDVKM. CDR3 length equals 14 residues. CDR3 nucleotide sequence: TGTGCCAGCACCGTACAGGGTTTCAATCAGCCCCAGCATTTT. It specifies CASTVQGFNQPQHF.

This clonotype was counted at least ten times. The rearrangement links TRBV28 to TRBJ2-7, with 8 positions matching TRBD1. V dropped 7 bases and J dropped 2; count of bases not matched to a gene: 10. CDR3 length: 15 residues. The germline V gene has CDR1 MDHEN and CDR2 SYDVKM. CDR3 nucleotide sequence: TGTGCCAGCACGGTTGCGGGACAGGTCACCTACGAGCAGTACTTC. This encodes CASTVAGQVTYEQYF.

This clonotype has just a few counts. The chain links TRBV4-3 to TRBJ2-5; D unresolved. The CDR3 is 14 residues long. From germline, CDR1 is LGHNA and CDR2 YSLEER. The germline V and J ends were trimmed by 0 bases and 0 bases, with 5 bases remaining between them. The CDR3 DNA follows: TGCGCCAGCAGCCAAGATAATTACCAAGAGACCCAGTACTTC. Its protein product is CASSQDNYQETQYF.

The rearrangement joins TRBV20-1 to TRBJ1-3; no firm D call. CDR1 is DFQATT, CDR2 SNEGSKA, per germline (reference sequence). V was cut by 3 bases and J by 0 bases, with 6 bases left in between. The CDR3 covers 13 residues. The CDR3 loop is CSASQNSGNTIYF. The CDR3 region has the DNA TGCAGTGCTAGTCAGAACTCTGGAAACACCATATATTTT.

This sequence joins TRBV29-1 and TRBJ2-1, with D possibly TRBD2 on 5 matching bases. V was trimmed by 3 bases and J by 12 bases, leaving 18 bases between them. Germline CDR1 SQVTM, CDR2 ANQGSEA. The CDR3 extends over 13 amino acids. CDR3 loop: CSVESDVGVGQFF. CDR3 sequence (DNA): TGCAGCGTTGAGTCGGATGTCGGGGTAGGGCAGTTCTTC.

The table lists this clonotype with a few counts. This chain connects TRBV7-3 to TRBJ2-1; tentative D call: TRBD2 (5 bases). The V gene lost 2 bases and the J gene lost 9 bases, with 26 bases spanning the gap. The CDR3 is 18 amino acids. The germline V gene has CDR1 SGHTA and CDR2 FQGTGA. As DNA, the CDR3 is TGTGCCAGCAGCTTATCATCTAACCCGGGGAGAGATGGGGTTGAGCAGTTCTTC. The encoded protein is CASSLSSNPGRDGVEQFF.

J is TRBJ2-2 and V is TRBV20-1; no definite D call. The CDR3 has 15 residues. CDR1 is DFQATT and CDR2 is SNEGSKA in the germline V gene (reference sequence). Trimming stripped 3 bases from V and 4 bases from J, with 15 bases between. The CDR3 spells CSASGFFGGTGELFF. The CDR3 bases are TGCAGTGCTAGTGGCTTTTTCGGTGGCACCGGGGAGCTGTTTTTT.

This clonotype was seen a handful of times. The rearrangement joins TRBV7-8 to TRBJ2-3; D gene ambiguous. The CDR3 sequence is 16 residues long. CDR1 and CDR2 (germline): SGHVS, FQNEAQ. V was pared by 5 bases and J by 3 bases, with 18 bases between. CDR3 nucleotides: TGTGCCAGCAGCGTAAAGCAAGGGATAAGTACAGATACGCAGTATTTT. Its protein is CASSVKQGISTDTQYF.

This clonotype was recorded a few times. CDR3 region: CASSPEVAGYEQYV. The CDR3, as DNA: TGCGCCAGCAGCCCCGAGGTAGCGGGCTACGAGCAGTACGTC. The chain has TRBV5-1 and TRBJ2-7; 7 nucleotides align to TRBD2. There are 14 residues in the CDR3. V gave up 4 bases and J gave up 3 bases; unmatched junction bases: 7. Germline loops: CDR1 SGHRS, CDR2 YFSETQ.

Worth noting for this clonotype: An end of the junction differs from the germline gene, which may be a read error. CDR3 sequence reads: CASRFEAGVLLF. The CDR3 DNA follows: TGTGCCAGCAGGTTCGAGGCGGGAGTCCTCCTCTTC. The chain joins TRBV7-9 to TRBJ2-1; 7 bases line up with TRBD2. There are 12 residues in the CDR3. From germline, CDR1 is SEHNR and CDR2 FQNEAQ (reference sequence).

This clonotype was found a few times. CDR3 bases: TGTGCCAGCAGTTACGAGGCTGCCCAAGAGACCCAGTACTTC. Its translation is CASSYEAAQETQYF. J is TRBJ2-5 and V is TRBV6-2 or TRBV6-3; D gene ambiguous. The CDR3 extends over 14 amino acids. V shed 2 bases and J shed 1 base, with 8 bases lying between them. Germline assignment: CDR1 MNHEY and CDR2 SVGEGT.

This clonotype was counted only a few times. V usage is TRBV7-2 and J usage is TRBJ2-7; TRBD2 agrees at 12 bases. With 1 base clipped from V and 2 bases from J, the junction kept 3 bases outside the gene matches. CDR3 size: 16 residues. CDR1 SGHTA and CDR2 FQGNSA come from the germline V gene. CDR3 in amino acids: CASSLGLAGVPYEQYF. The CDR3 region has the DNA TGTGCCAGCAGCTTAGGACTAGCGGGGGTCCCCTACGAGCAGTACTTC.

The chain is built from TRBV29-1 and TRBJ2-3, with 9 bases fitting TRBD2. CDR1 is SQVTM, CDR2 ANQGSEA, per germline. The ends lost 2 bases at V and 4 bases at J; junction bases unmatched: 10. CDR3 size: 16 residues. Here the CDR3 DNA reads TGCAGCGTTGAACAGGGCAGGACTAGCGCAGCAGATACGCAGTATTTT. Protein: CSVEQGRTSAADTQYF.

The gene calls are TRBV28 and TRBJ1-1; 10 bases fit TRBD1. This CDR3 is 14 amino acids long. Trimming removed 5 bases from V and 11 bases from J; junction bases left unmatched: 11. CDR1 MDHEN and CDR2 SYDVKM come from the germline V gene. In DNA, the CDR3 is TGTGCCAGCAGTCCAGGACAGGGGGGCCGTCGGGCTTTCTTT. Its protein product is CASSPGQGGRRAFF.

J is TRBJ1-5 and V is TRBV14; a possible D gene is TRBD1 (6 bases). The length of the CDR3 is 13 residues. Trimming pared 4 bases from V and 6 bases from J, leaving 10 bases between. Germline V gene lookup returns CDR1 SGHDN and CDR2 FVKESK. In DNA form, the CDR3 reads TGTGCCAGCAGCCCCGGGGGGGCTCAGCCCCAGCATTTT. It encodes CASSPGGAQPQHF.

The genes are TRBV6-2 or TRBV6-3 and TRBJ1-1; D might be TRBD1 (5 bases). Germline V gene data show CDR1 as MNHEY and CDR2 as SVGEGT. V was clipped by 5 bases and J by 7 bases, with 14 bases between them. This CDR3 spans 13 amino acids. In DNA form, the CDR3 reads TGTGCCAGCAGTGACGGGGGATTGGGTGAAGCTTTCTTT. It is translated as CASSDGGLGEAFF.